This T cell receptor (beta chain) was identified during a study of regulatory T cells in long-lasting Graves disease. Study-wide points: Thyroid tissue was not sampled; only peripheral blood was.

The sample holds many counts of this clonotype. Its antigen remains unidentified. The time point denotes: persistent/refractory GD, antithyroid drugs over 5 years with positive TRAb. PBMCs were the source of the RNA used for TCR sequencing. Diagnosis followed American Thyroid Association guidelines for Graves' disease. The CDR3 is made up of 14 amino acids. Germline values: CDR1 MDHEN, CDR2 SYDVKM. Trimming removed 5 bases from V and 2 bases from J; junction bases left unmatched: 3. In building TCR beta libraries, iRepertoire HTBI primers were used together with Arm-PCR of CDR3 regions. TCRdb itself ran the multiplex PCR reads through MiXCR, one entry per CDR3 protein. The profile covers 400,000 to 500,000 distinct CDR3 sequences, with roughly a fifth appearing a single time and roughly an eighth taken by the ten largest.

The chain has TRBV28 and TRBJ2-7, with 10 nucleotides matching TRBD1. The sample in question was peripheral blood mononuclear cells (PBMCs), obtained when the disease was refractory, from a patient treated with antithyroid drugs. This TCR derives from a female donor with Graves disease. CDR3 region: CASSDGTGAYEQYF. CDR3 sequence (DNA): TGTGCCAGCAGTGACGGGACAGGGGCCTACGAGCAGTACTTC.